The 23 T cell receptor beta chains presented below share a single source sample, sequenced in a study of blood T cells in healthy people across ages. Then a second PCR, running roughly 7 to 11 cycles, was carried out with a sample-barcoded 5' primer and a J-beta primer mix. TCRdb fed the 5' RACE reads into MiXCR, producing one record per CDR3 protein. The table includes around 1.5 million distinct CDR3 sequences, roughly 64% detected once. Specimen: blood. The receptors here all came from a man in his late teens or twenties in good health.

The rearrangement uses TRBV7-9 and TRBJ2-1, with D perhaps matching TRBD2 (6 bases). The CDR3 has 14 amino acids. V was pared by 5 bases and J by 3 bases, with 11 bases between. CDR1 is SEHNR, CDR2 FQNEAQ, per germline (reference sequence). The CDR3 DNA reads TGTGCCAGCAGCACGACTAGTCTCTACAATGAGCAGTTCTTC. Translating it yields CASSTTSLYNEQFF.

This clonotype has a handful of counts. This sequence joins TRBV5-1 and TRBJ1-1; 9 bases align to TRBD1. The CDR3 is 16 amino acids. V dropped 2 bases and J dropped 7; count of bases not matched to a gene: 12. Looked up from germline, CDR1 is SGHRS and CDR2 is YFSETQ. As DNA, the CDR3 is TGCGCCAGCAGCTTACCCGACAGGGGGTCCGGTAGTGAAGCTTTCTTT. Protein sequence: CASSLPDRGSGSEAFF.

This clonotype was found a few times. The chain recombines TRBV7-9 with TRBJ1-2; unclear D gene. V lost 1 base to trimming and J lost 4 bases, with 10 bases between them. The CDR3 is 14 residues long. Germline V gene data show CDR1 as SEHNR and CDR2 as FQNEAQ (reference sequence). The CDR3 is CASSLGERGYGYTF. Written as DNA, the CDR3 is TGTGCCAGCAGCTTAGGGGAACGCGGCTATGGCTACACCTTC.

V gene TRBV5-4 combines with J gene TRBJ2-2; no firm D call. Between the trimmed V and J ends, which lost 0 bases and 5 bases, there was a span of 5 bases. Germline CDR1 is SGHNT and CDR2 is YYREEE (reference sequence). This CDR3 has 13 residues. CDR3 in amino acids: CASSLELTGELFF. DNA of the CDR3: TGTGCCAGCAGCTTGGAGCTGACCGGGGAGCTGTTTTTT.

CDR3 DNA sequence: TGTGCCAGCAGCTTACGTGGTGGGGTGGCCTACAATGAGCAGTTCTTC. This sequence encodes CASSLRGGVAYNEQFF. The V call is TRBV7-6, the J call TRBJ2-1; D not certain. Germline CDR1 is SGHVS and CDR2 is FNYEAQ. There are 16 residues in the CDR3. V was shortened by 2 bases and J by 2 bases, with 13 bases between the two germline ends.

This chain uses TRBV6-5 with TRBJ1-5, with D maybe TRBD1 (5 bases). The CDR3 length is 15 residues. Between the trimmed V and J ends, which lost 5 bases and 0 bases, there was a span of 11 bases. The germline V gene encodes CDR1 MNHEY and CDR2 SVGAGI. CDR3 coding DNA: TGTGCCAGCAGTGACAGTCTCTATAGCAATCAGCCCCAGCATTTT. It codes for CASSDSLYSNQPQHF.

The chain combines TRBV29-1 with TRBJ1-1; 7 nucleotides agree with TRBD1. CDR3 length equals 14 residues. The V gene's germline CDR1 is SQVTM and CDR2 ANQGSEA. J was trimmed by 4 bases and V by 4 bases; bases with no gene match: 9. Here the CDR3 reads CSVGEGQYLTEAFF. The CDR3 DNA reads as TGCAGCGTTGGGGAGGGACAGTATCTCACTGAAGCTTTCTTT. Combining the CDR3 with reference TRBV29-1 and TRBJ1-1 gives the whole variable domain SAVISQKPSRDICQRGTSLTIQCQVDSQVTMMFWYRQQPGQSLTLIATANQGSEATYESGFVIDKFPISRPNLTFSTLTVSNMSPEDSSIYLCSVGEGQYLTEAFFGQGTRLTVV.

The chain links TRBV7-2 to TRBJ1-2; 10 nucleotides line up with TRBD1. V lost 0 bases, J lost 6 bases, and 7 bases stayed unmatched. CDR3 length equals 16 residues. CDR1 and CDR2 from the germline V gene are SGHTA and FQGNSA. CDR3 coding DNA: TGTGCCAGCAGCTTAGCGCGGGGGGACAGGGGACATGGCTACACCTTC. This gives the protein CASSLARGDRGHGYTF.

This clonotype has more than one count but fewer than ten. The chain links TRBV6-2 or TRBV6-3 to TRBJ2-1; 7 nucleotides match TRBD2. There are 15 residues in the CDR3. Germline V gives CDR1 MNHEY, CDR2 SVGEGT. With V trimmed by 2 bases and J by 5 bases, 6 bases remained unmatched. The CDR3 loop is CASSYASGINNEQFF. In DNA, the CDR3 is TGTGCCAGCAGTTACGCAAGCGGGATCAACAATGAGCAGTTCTTC.

The chain combines TRBV20-1 with TRBJ2-7; 10 bases align to TRBD2. Germline V gene sequence: CDR1 DFQATT, CDR2 SNEGSKA (reference sequence). This CDR3 contains 15 residues. V was clipped by 3 bases and J by 2 bases; unmatched bases: 7. The CDR3 loop reads CSASPPLAGAYEQYF. The DNA for the CDR3 is TGCAGTGCTAGCCCTCCCCTAGCGGGGGCCTACGAGCAGTACTTC.

The chain recombines TRBV20-1 with TRBJ2-1; no reliable D call. Germline CDR1 and CDR2: DFQATT and SNEGSKA (reference sequence). V was clipped by 3 bases and J by 0 bases, with 9 bases between them. The CDR3 length is 14 residues. The CDR3 protein is CSASWPGSYNEQFF. In nucleotides, the CDR3 is TGCAGTGCTAGCTGGCCGGGCTCCTACAATGAGCAGTTCTTC.

This clonotype has ten or more counts. In DNA, the CDR3 is TGTGCCAGCCTCAGGGGCTATGGCTACACCTTC. It codes for CASLRGYGYTF. The V call is TRBV28, the J call TRBJ1-2, with D possibly TRBD1 on 6 matching bases. There are 11 residues in the CDR3. With 8 bases removed from V and 4 bases from J, the gap between germline ends came to 8 bases. Germline values: CDR1 MDHEN, CDR2 SYDVKM.

The chain carries TRBV9 and TRBJ2-3; TRBD2 matches 11 bases. Unmatched junction bases numbered 6, after V lost 4 bases and J lost 5 bases. CDR1 is SGDLS, CDR2 YYNGEE, per germline. The CDR3 loop spans 15 amino acids. CDR3 coding DNA: TGTGCCAGCAGCCCTAGCGGGAGGAAGCAAGATACGCAGTATTTT. Protein: CASSPSGRKQDTQYF.

This clonotype was counted a few times. V usage is TRBV6-2 or TRBV6-3 and J usage is TRBJ1-2; D not certain. The CDR3 has 12 amino acids. Germline V gene data show CDR1 as MNHEY and CDR2 as SVGEGT. V lost 3 bases to trimming and J lost 6 bases, with 8 bases between them. CDR3 coding DNA: TGTGCCAGCAGTTATCGGCGAAATGGCTACACCTTC. Translating gives CASSYRRNGYTF.

V gene TRBV24-1 combines with J gene TRBJ2-3; D may be TRBD1 (6 bases). Looked up from germline, CDR1 is KGHDR and CDR2 is SFDVKD. This CDR3 contains 13 residues. Trimming pared 9 bases from V and 5 bases from J, leaving 14 bases between. The CDR3 bases are TGTGCCACCGGGGGCCTAGATGGAGATACGCAGTATTTT. Protein product: CATGGLDGDTQYF.

V usage is TRBV3-1 and J usage is TRBJ2-7; unclear D gene. Per the germline V gene, CDR1 is LGHDT and CDR2 is YNNKEL (reference sequence). The CDR3 contains 17 residues. V was cut by 3 bases and J by 0 bases, with 18 bases left in between. The DNA of the CDR3 is TGTGCCAGCAGCCAGACGTGGTATCGGTCCACCTCCTACGAGCAGTACTTC. It translates to CASSQTWYRSTSYEQYF.

This clonotype was seen a handful of times. The chain is built from TRBV7-2 and TRBJ2-4, with a tentative D call TRBD2 (5 bases). The CDR3 is 14 residues long. Germline V gives CDR1 SGHTA, CDR2 FQGNSA. V was shortened by 5 bases and J by 1 base, with 9 bases between the two germline ends. CDR3 sequence reads: CASSPAGAKNIQYF. In DNA, the CDR3 is TGTGCCAGCAGCCCCGCGGGCGCCAAAAACATTCAGTACTTC. Together with reference TRBV7-2 and TRBJ2-4, the CDR3 gives the full variable domain: GAGVSQSPSNKVTEKGKDVELRCDPISGHTALYWYRQSLGQGLEFLIYFQGNSAPDKSGLPSDRFSAERTGGSVSTLTIQRTQQEDSAVYLCASSPAGAKNIQYFGAGTRLSVL.

The chain carries TRBV10-2 and TRBJ1-2; TRBD1 aligns across 12 bases. Germline V gives CDR1 WSHSY, CDR2 SAAADI. This CDR3 contains 17 residues. V shed 10 bases and J 5 bases; nucleotides not matched to a gene: 17. The CDR3 sequence is CATLERDRGRREYGYTF. CDR3 DNA: TGCGCCACCCTGGAAAGGGACAGGGGGCGGCGTGAGTATGGCTACACCTTC.

The chain employs TRBV27 and TRBJ1-6; no clear D. This CDR3 region has 13 residues. Trimming cost V 5 bases and J 7 bases, with 9 bases left between them. Germline values: CDR1 MNHEY, CDR2 SMNVEV (reference sequence). CDR3 protein: CASSATLNSPLHF. The CDR3 nucleotides are TGTGCCAGCAGTGCCACACTAAATTCACCCCTCCACTTT.

Here the CDR3 reads CSARDWGNNEQFF. In DNA, the CDR3 is TGCAGTGCTAGAGATTGGGGAAACAATGAGCAGTTCTTC. This rearrangement joins TRBV20-1 to TRBJ2-1, with D hard to call. The length of the CDR3 is 13 residues. Trimming stripped 0 bases from V and 5 bases from J, with 8 bases between. CDR1 DFQATT and CDR2 SNEGSKA come from the germline V gene (reference sequence).

The gene calls are TRBV4-3 and TRBJ2-2; no definite D call. Germline CDR1 reads LGHNA; CDR2 reads YSLEER. This CDR3 comprises 15 residues. V lost 0 bases and J lost 6, with 11 bases in between. The CDR3 nucleotides read TGCGCCAGCAGCCAAGAGGAATCGGGCTCCGGGGAGCTGTTTTTT. It yields the protein CASSQEESGSGELFF.

The V gene is TRBV2, the J gene TRBJ1-4, with D maybe TRBD1 (5 bases). Between the trimmed V and J ends, which lost 5 bases and 2 bases, there was a span of 9 bases. Looked up from germline, CDR1 is SNHLY and CDR2 is FYNNEI. The CDR3 extends over 14 amino acids. The CDR3 DNA reads TGTGCCAGCAGTCCAGGGTTTACTAATGAAAAACTGTTTTTT. It translates to CASSPGFTNEKLFF. The variable domain in full, with the rest retrieved from reference TRBV2 and TRBJ1-4, is EPEVTQTPSHQVTQMGQEVILRCVPISNHLYFYWYRQILGQKVEFLVSFYNNEISEKSEIFDDQFSVERPDGSNFTLKIRSTKLEDSAMYFCASSPGFTNEKLFFGSGTQLSVL.

The genes are TRBV4-1 and TRBJ2-2; possible D gene TRBD2, 6 bases. The CDR3 is 19 amino acids. Between the trimmed V and J ends, which lost 4 bases and 0 bases, there was a span of 21 bases. Germline V lookup: CDR1 MGHRA, CDR2 YSYEKL. Written as DNA, the CDR3 is TGCGCCAGCAGCCTCCGGTCGGAGGGAATAGCCCCGAACACCGGGGAGCTGTTTTTT. It codes for CASSLRSEGIAPNTGELFF.